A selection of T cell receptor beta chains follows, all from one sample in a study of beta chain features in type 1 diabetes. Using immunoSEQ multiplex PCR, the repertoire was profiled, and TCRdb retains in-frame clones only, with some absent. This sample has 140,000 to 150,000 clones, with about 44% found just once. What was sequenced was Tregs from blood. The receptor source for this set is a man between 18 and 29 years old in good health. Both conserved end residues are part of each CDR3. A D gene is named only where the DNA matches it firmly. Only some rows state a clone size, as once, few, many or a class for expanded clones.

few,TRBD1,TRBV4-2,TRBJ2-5,TGTGCCAGCAGCCAAGGGACAGGGGAGACCCAGTACTTC,CASSQGTGETQYF
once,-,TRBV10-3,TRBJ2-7,TGTGCCATCAGAGGAGACCTACTATCTTACGAGCAGTACTTC,CAIRGDLLSYEQYF
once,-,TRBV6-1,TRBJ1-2,TGTGCCAGCGTGGTCGGGGGTGGTCGCTACACCTTC,CASVVGGGRYTF
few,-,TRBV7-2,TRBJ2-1,TGTGCCAGCAGCCGATGGGGAGGGGGCAATGAGCAGTTCTTC,CASSRWGGGNEQFF
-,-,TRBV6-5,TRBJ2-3,TGTGCCAGCAGCCGTAGCGGCGGCACAGATACGCAGTATTTT,CASSRSGGTDTQYF
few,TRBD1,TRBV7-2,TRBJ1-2,TGTGCCAGCAGCTTGGACAGGGGTGGCTATGGCTACACCTTC,CASSLDRGGYGYTF
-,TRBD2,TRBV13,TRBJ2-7,TGTGCCAGCAGCCCTGGACTAGCGGGATGGCGCCTGAACGAGCAGTACTTC,CASSPGLAGWRLNEQYF
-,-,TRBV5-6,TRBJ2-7,TGTGCCAGCAGCCCGGTCCGGAAGGGGGGGTTTGGGTACGAGCAGTACTTC,CASSPVRKGGFGYEQYF
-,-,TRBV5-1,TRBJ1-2,TGCGCCAGCAGCTTGGACAGGCCTCTCTATGGCTACACCTTC,CASSLDRPLYGYTF
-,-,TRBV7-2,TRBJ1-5,TGTGCCAGCAGCCGGAGCAATCAGCCCCAGCATTTT,CASSRSNQPQHF
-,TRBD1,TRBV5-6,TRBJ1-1,TGTGCCAGCAGCCCAATGGACAGGGACACTGAAGCTTTCTTT,CASSPMDRDTEAFF
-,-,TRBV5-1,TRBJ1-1,TGCGCCAGCAGCTCCTTAGGGGCGACGGCTAACAAGAACACTGAAGCTTTCTTT,CASSSLGATANKNTEAFF
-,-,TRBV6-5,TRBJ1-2,TGTGCCAGCAGTTACCGCGGACAGAACTATGGCTACACCTTC,CASSYRGQNYGYTF
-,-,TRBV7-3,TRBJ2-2,TGTGCCAGCAGCTTAAGGAGGGGTACCGGGGAGCTGTTTTTT,CASSLRRGTGELFF
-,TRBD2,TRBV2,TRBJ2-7,TGTGCCAGCAGTGAAGCGCTTACTAGCGGGGGTTACGAGCAGTACTTC,CASSEALTSGGYEQYF
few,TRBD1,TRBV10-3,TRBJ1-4,TGTGCCATTTCAATGACAGGGAGGAATGAAAAACTGTTTTTT,CAISMTGRNEKLFF
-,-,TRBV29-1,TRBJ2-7,TGCAGCGTCACCACCCTGGGGGGATACTCCTACGAGCAGTACTTC,CSVTTLGGYSYEQYF
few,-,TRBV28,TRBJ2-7,TGTGCCAGCAGTTTGGAGGGCCTCTCCTACGAGCAGTACTTC,CASSLEGLSYEQYF
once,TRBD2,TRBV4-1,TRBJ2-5,TGCGCCAGCAGTCTAGCGGGAAAAGAGACCCAGTACTTC,CASSLAGKETQYF
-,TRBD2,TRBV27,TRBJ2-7,TGTGCCAGCAGTCCCGGACTAGCGGGAGCAAAGGAGCAGTACTTC,CASSPGLAGAKEQYF
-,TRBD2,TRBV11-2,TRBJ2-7,TGTGCCAGCAGCATACAACTAGCGGGAGATCCGTACTTC,CASSIQLAGDPYF
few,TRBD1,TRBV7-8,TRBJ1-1,TGTGCCAGCAGCCGGGGACAGAGGAACACTGAAGCTTTCTTT,CASSRGQRNTEAFF
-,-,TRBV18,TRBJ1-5,TGTGCCAGCTCACCAGGGGGGTATCAGCCCCAGCATTTT,CASSPGGYQPQHF
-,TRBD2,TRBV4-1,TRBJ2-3,TGCGCCAGCAGCCAAGCCGGGACTAGCGGGGCCACGCAGTATTTT,CASSQAGTSGATQYF
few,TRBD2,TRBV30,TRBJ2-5,TGTGCCTGGGGGCGGGGGCAAGAGACCCAGTACTTC,CAWGRGQETQYF
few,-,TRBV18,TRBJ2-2,TGTGCCAGCTCACCGACAGAAATCACCGGGGAGCTGTTTTTT,CASSPTEITGELFF
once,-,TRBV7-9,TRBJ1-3,TGTGCCAGCAGTCGACTGCAGACCTCTGGAAACACCATATATTTT,CASSRLQTSGNTIYF
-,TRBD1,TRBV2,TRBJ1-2,TGTGCCAGCAGAGGTGGTGGGACAGGGGGAGGCTACACCTTC,CASRGGGTGGGYTF
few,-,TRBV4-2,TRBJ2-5,TGTGCCAGCAGCCAGGGGGGACTGGTCTACCAAGAGACCCAGTACTTC,CASSQGGLVYQETQYF
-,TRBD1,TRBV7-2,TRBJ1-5,TGTGCCAGCGCGACAGGGGTTGGTGGTCAGCCCCAGCATTTT,CASATGVGGQPQHF
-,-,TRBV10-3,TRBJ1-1,TGTGCCATCAGTGAGTTAGATATTACGAAAGCTTTCTTT,CAISELDITKAFF